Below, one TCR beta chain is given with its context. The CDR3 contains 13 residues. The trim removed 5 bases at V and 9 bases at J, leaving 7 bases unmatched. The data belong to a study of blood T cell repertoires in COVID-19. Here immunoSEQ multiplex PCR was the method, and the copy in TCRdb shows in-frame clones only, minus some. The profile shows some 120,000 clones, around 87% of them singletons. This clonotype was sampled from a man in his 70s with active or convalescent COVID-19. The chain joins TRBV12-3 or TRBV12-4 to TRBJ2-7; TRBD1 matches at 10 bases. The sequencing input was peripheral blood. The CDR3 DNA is TGTGCCAGCAGTGGCCGGACAGGGGGAGGGCAGTACTTC. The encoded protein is CASSGRTGGGQYF.